This is a list of T cell receptor beta chains from one sample in a study of cytomegalovirus exposure and HLA in healthy donors. Profiling relied on immunoSEQ multiplex PCR, and the TCRdb table lists in-frame clones only, not all of them. The sample has fewer than 55,000 clones; 55% to 75% are singletons. Sequenced input: PBMCs. These receptors were obtained from a man between 60 and 75 years old in good health and CMV-seropositive. Each CDR3 is given with its conserved first and last residue. Fields, in order: D gene, V gene, clone size, J gene, CDR3 DNA, CDR3 protein. D genes are given only for firm matches. Clone sizes are given selectively: once, few, many, or a class where the clone is expanded.

>.|TRBV7-9|.|TRBJ2-2
TGTGCCAGCAGCTTATCGCAGACAAACACCGGGGAGCTGTTTTTT
CASSLSQTNTGELFF
>TRBD2|TRBV18|.|TRBJ2-7
TGTGCCAGCTCACCACGGACTAGCGGGGGGTCCTACGAGCAGTACTTC
CASSPRTSGGSYEQYF
>.|TRBV4-3|few|TRBJ2-5
TGCGCCAGCAGCCAAGATTTTACAGCGGCCGGCGAGACCCAGTACTTC
CASSQDFTAAGETQYF
>TRBD2|TRBV28|.|TRBJ2-1
TGTGCCAGCAGTTCCGGCTATATTACTAGCGGGCGCTACAATGAGCAGTTCTTC
CASSSGYITSGRYNEQFF
>TRBD2|TRBV7-9|few|TRBJ2-1
TGTGCCAGCAGCTTAATAGGTGCGGGAGTGGGCTACAATGAGCAGTTCTTC
CASSLIGAGVGYNEQFF
>TRBD1|TRBV2|once|TRBJ2-7
TGTGCCAGCAGCAAGGGACAGGGGATCAACGAGCAGTACTTC
CASSKGQGINEQYF
>.|TRBV5-6|few|TRBJ1-3
TGTGCCAGCAGCTTGATCGGGTACTCTGGAAACACCATATATTTT
CASSLIGYSGNTIYF
>TRBD2|TRBV2|.|TRBJ2-1
TGTGCCAGCAGTGAACTCGCGGGAGGTTACAATGAGCAGTTCTTC
CASSELAGGYNEQFF
>TRBD2|TRBV7-2|.|TRBJ2-1
TGTGCCAGCAGCATTAGCGGGACTGCCTACAATGAGCAGTTCTTC
CASSISGTAYNEQFF
>.|TRBV20-1|few|TRBJ2-1
TGCAGTGCCCCCGGGGTTAATGAGCAGTTCTTC
CSAPGVNEQFF
>TRBD2|TRBV7-3|.|TRBJ2-7
TGTGCCAGCAGCTTAAGCCCGACTAGCGTGTCCTACGAGCAGTACTTC
CASSLSPTSVSYEQYF
>.|TRBV18|few|TRBJ2-5
TGTGCCAGCTCACCGTCTGAGGGGGTAGAGACCCAGTACTTC
CASSPSEGVETQYF
>TRBD1|TRBV11-2|.|TRBJ2-2
TGTGCCAGCAGCAACTACAGGGGGCTGAACACCGGGGAGCTGTTTTTT
CASSNYRGLNTGELFF
>TRBD2|TRBV4-3|.|TRBJ2-1
TGCGCCAGCAGCCAAGAGGTCCTAGCGGGGGCTGAGCAGTTCTTC
CASSQEVLAGAEQFF
>.|TRBV28|once|TRBJ2-7
TGTGCCAGCAGCCGACAGGCGCTTCGCTACGAGCAGTACTTC
CASSRQALRYEQYF
>.|TRBV4-2|.|TRBJ2-3
TGTGCCAGCAGCCAAGATGATCCGCGGGGCACAGATACGCAGTATTTT
CASSQDDPRGTDTQYF
>TRBD2|TRBV6-5|.|TRBJ2-3
TGTGCCAGCAGTTATCGCGGGAGCTTGGCAGATACGCAGTATTTT
CASSYRGSLADTQYF
>.|TRBV6-5|.|TRBJ2-2
TGTGCCAGCAGTACAACAGGGTTAGTCACCGGGGAGCTGTTTTTT
CASSTTGLVTGELFF
>TRBD1|TRBV20-1|.|TRBJ2-5
TGCAGTGCCGGGACAGGGGAGACCCAGTACTTC
CSAGTGETQYF